Below, one T cell receptor (beta chain) is given with its context. This sample is part of a study of shared T cell receptors in the human thymus. The repertoire was sequenced with immunoSEQ multiplex PCR; TCRdb's copy has only in-frame clones and lacks some. The table records hundreds of thousands of clones, approximately 85% of them present only once. CDR1 and CDR2 (germline): SGHKS, YYEKEE (reference sequence). The V end was cut by 0 bases, the J end by 1 base, with 11 bases between. CDR3 length: 16 residues. These sequences were also reported in another study, on human thymus T cells. Per that study: The source of the thymus tissue was resections taken during corrective heart surgery.

The clonotype originates from a girl under two years old with a congenital heart defect. Sequencing was done on a sample of thymocytes. The J gene is TRBJ1-3, the V gene TRBV5-5; D perhaps matches TRBD1 (6 bases). CDR3 DNA sequence: TGTGCCAGCAGCTTGGTGACAGGATCATCTGGAAACACCATATATTTT. Translating gives CASSLVTGSSGNTIYF.